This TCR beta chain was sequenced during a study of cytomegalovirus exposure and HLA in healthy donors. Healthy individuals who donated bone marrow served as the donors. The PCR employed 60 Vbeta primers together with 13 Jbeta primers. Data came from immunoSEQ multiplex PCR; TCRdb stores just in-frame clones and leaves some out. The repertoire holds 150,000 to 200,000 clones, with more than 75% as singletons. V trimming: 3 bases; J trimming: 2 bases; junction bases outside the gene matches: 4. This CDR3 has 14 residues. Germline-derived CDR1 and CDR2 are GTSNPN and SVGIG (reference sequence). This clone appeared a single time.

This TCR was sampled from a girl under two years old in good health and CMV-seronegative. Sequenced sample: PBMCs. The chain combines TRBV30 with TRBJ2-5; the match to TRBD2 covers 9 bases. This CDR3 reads CAWSPTSGQETQYF. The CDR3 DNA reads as TGTGCCTGGAGCCCGACTAGCGGACAAGAGACCCAGTACTTC. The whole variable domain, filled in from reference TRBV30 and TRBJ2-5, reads SQTIHQWPATLVQPVGSPLSLECTVEGTSNPNLYWYRQAAGRGLQLLFYSVGIGQISSEVPQNLSASRPQDRQFILSSKKLLLSDSGFYLCAWSPTSGQETQYFGPGTRLLVL.